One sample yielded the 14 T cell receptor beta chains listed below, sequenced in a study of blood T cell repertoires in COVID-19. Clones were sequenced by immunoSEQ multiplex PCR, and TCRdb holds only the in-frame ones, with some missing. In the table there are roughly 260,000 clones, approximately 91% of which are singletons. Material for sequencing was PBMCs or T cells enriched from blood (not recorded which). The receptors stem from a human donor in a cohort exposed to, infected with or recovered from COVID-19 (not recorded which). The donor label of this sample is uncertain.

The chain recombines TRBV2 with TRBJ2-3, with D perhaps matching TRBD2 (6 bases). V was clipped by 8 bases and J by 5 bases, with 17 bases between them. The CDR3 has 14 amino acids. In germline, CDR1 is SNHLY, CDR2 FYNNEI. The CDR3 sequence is CASGPPSSEDTQYF. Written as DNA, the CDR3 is TGTGCCAGCGGGCCACCATCTAGCGAAGATACGCAGTATTTT.

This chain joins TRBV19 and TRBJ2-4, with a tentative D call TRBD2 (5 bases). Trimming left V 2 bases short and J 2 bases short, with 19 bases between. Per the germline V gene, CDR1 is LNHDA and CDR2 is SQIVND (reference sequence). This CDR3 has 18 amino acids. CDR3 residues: CASSIRAGAALSKNIQYF. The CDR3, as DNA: TGTGCCAGTAGTATAAGGGCGGGCGCAGCCCTGTCCAAAAACATTCAGTACTTC.

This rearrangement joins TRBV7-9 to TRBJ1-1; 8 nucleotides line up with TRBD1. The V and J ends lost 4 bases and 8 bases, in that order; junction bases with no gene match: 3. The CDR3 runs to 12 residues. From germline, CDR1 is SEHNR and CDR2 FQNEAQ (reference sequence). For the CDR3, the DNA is TGTGCCAGCAGCTCGGACAGGGACGAAGCTTTCTTT. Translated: CASSSDRDEAFF.

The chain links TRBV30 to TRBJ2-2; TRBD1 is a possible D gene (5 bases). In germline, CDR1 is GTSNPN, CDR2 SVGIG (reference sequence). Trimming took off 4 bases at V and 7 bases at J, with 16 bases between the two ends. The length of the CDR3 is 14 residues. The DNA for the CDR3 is TGTGCCTGGAAGGAGCAGCCCGACAGCGGGGAGCTGTTTTTT. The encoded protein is CAWKEQPDSGELFF. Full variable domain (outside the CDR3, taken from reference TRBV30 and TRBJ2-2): SQTIHQWPATLVQPVGSPLSLECTVEGTSNPNLYWYRQAAGRGLQLLFYSVGIGQISSEVPQNLSASRPQDRQFILSSKKLLLSDSGFYLCAWKEQPDSGELFFGEGSRLTVL.

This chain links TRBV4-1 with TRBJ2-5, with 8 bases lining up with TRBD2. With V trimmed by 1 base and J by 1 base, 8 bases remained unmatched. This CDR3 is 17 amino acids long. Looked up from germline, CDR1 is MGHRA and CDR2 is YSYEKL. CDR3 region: CASSQGTSGGPQETQYF. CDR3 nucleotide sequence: TGCGCCAGCAGCCAAGGTACCAGCGGGGGACCCCAAGAGACCCAGTACTTC.

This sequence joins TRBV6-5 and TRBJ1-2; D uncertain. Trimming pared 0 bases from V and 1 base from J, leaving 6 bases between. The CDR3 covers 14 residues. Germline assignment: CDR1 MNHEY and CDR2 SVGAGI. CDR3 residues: CASSYSRDNYGYTF. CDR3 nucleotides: TGTGCCAGCAGTTACTCGAGGGATAACTATGGCTACACCTTC.

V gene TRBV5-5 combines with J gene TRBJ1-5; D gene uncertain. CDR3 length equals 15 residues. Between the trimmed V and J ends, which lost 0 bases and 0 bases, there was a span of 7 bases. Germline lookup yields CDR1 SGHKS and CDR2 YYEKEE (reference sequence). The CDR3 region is CASSLASYSNQPQHF. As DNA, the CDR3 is TGTGCCAGCAGCTTGGCCTCCTATAGCAATCAGCCCCAGCATTTT.

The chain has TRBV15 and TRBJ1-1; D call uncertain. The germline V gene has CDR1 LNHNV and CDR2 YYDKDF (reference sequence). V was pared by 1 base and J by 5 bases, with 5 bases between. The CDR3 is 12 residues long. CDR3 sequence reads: CATSRAGTEAFF. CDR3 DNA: TGTGCCACCAGCAGAGCGGGAACTGAAGCTTTCTTT. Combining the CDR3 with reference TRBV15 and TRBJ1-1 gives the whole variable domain DAMVIQNPRYQVTQFGKPVTLSCSQTLNHNVMYWYQQKSSQAPKLLFHYYDKDFNNEADTPDNFQSRRPNTSFCFLDIRSPGLGDTAMYLCATSRAGTEAFFGQGTRLTVV.

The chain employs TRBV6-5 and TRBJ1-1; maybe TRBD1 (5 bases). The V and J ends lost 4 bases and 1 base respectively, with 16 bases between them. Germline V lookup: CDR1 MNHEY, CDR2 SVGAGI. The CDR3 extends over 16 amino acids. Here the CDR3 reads CASSFAIRDSNTEAFF. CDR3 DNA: TGTGCCAGCAGTTTTGCAATCAGGGACTCGAACACTGAAGCTTTCTTT.

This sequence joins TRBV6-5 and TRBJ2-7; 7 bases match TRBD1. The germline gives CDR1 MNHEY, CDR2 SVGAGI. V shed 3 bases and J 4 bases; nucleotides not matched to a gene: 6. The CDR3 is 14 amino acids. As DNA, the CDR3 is TGTGCCAGCAGTTATGGAGAACAGGGGTACGAGCAGTACTTC. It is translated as CASSYGEQGYEQYF.

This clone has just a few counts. CDR3 amino acids: CASSMQGGNYGYTF. The CDR3 DNA sequence: TGTGCCAGTAGTATGCAGGGAGGAAACTATGGCTACACCTTC. The chain employs TRBV19 and TRBJ1-2; perhaps TRBD1 as D (5 bases). The CDR3 extends over 14 amino acids. Germline CDR1 reads LNHDA; CDR2 reads SQIVND (reference sequence). V gave up 3 bases and J gave up 2 bases, with 10 bases separating them.

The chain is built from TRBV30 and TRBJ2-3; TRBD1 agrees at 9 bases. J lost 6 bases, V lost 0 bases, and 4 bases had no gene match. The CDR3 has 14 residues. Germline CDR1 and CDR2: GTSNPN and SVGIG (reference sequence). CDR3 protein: CAWSVGQGTDTQYF. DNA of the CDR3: TGTGCCTGGAGTGTGGGACAGGGAACCGATACGCAGTATTTT.

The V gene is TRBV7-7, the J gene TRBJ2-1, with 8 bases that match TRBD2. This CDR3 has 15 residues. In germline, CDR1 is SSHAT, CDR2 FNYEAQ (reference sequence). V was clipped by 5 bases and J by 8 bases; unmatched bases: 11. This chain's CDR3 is CASSPKRGGLDEQFF. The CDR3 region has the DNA TGTGCCAGCAGCCCAAAACGGGGGGGCCTGGATGAGCAGTTCTTC. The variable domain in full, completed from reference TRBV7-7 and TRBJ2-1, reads GAGVSQSPRYKVTKRGQDVTLRCDPISSHATLYWYQQALGQGPEFLTYFNYEAQPDKSGLPSDRFSAERPEGSISTLTIQRTEQRDSAMYRCASSPKRGGLDEQFFGPGTRLTVL.

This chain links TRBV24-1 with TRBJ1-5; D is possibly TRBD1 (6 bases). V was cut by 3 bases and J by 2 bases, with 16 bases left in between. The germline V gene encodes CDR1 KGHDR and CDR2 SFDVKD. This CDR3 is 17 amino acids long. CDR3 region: CATSDPNRDWRNQPQHF. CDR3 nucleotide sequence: TGTGCCACCAGTGATCCCAACAGGGATTGGCGCAATCAGCCCCAGCATTTT.